This TCR beta chain was found in a study of shared clonotypes between healthy human individuals. Study as a whole: For every donor, three CD4 naive, three CD4 memory, two CD8 naive and one CD8 memory plates were used. Findings and limits, study-wide: The rarefaction results pointed to incomplete sorted-subset sequencing despite large depth. Estimated richness was generally greater in naive than memory subsets.

TCRdb's table, derived via immunoSEQ multiplex PCR, lists solely in-frame clones and lacks some. Of about 680,000 clones listed, 92% were seen once; the top ten hold about 24%. Positive CCR7 selection of CD45RO-negative cells yielded the naive CD8 cells, and terminally differentiated effector memory CD45RA+ cells were excluded. Donors were healthy HIV-negative adults without recent acute infections or vaccinations. This clone has just a few counts. Its cognate antigen is unknown. CDR3 size: 15 residues. The V end was cut by 0 bases, the J end by 8 bases, with 14 bases between. Germline V gene lookup returns CDR1 MRHNA and CDR2 SNTAGT.

The chain joins TRBV6-4 to TRBJ2-1; D is perhaps TRBD2 (6 bases). Input material: naive CD8+ T cells sorted from blood. This TCR was recovered from a man aged 25 to 45 in good health. The CDR3 nucleotides read TGTGCCAGCAGTGACTCTAGCGGTGTCACAGATGAGCAGTTCTTC. Translating gives CASSDSSGVTDEQFF.